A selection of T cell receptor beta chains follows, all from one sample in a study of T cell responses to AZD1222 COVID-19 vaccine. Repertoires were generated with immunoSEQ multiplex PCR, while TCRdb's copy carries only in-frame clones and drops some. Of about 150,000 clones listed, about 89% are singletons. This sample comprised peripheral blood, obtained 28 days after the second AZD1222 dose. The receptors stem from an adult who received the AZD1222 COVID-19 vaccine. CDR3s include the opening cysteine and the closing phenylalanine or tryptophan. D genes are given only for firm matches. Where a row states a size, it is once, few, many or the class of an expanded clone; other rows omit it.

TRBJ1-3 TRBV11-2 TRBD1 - CASSPTGSGNTIYF TGTGCCAGCAGCCCGACAGGGTCTGGAAACACCATATATTTT
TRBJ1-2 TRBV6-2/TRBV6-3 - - CASSYSGIHYGYTF TGTGCCAGCAGTTACTCGGGGATCCACTATGGCTACACCTTC
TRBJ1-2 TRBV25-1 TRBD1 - CASSVPGQYSVGGYTF TGTGCCAGCAGCGTTCCGGGACAGTATTCGGTCGGTGGCTACACCTTC
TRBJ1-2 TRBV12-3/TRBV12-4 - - CASSPGGDYGYTF TGTGCCAGCAGTCCGGGGGGCGATTATGGCTACACCTTC
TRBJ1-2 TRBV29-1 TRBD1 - CSVEAPGGNYGYTF TGCAGCGTTGAAGCGCCAGGGGGAAACTATGGCTACACCTTC
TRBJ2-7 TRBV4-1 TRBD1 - CASSQGQGVTYEQYF TGCGCCAGCAGCCAGGGACAGGGGGTAACCTACGAGCAGTACTTC
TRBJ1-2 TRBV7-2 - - CASSLVGGAHGYTF TGTGCCAGCAGCTTAGTGGGGGGGGCTCATGGCTACACCTTC
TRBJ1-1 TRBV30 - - CAWQLGELAANTEAFF TGTGCCTGGCAACTTGGGGAGTTGGCCGCGAACACTGAAGCTTTCTTT
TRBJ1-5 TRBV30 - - CAWSYSGGEEPQHF TGTGCCTGGAGTTATTCGGGGGGCGAAGAGCCCCAGCATTTT
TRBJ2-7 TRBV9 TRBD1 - CASSVGTGWGYEQYF TGTGCCAGCAGCGTTGGGACAGGGTGGGGTTACGAGCAGTACTTC
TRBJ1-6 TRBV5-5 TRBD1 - CASSWDRWALHF TGTGCCAGCAGCTGGGACAGATGGGCCCTCCACTTT
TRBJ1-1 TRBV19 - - CASSITREDTEAFF TGTGCCAGTAGTATTACTCGGGAGGACACTGAAGCTTTCTTT
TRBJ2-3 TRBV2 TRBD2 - CASSGLAGGADTQYF TGTGCCAGCAGTGGACTAGCGGGGGGAGCGGATACGCAGTATTTT
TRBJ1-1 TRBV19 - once CASSIEQGVSLNGAFF TGTGCCAGTAGTATAGAGCAGGGAGTGTCACTGAATGGGGCTTTCTTT
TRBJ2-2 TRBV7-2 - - CASSLGKGKNTGELFF TGTGCCAGCAGCTTAGGTAAAGGGAAGAACACCGGGGAGCTGTTTTTT
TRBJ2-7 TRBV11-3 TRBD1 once CASSLKRDRGPYEQYF TGTGCCAGCAGCTTAAAACGGGACAGGGGACCCTACGAGCAGTACTTC
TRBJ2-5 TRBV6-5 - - CASSPAGAQETQYF TGTGCCAGCAGTCCAGCAGGGGCACAAGAGACCCAGTACTTC
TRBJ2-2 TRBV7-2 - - CASSLSRAAANTGELFF TGTGCCAGCAGCTTAAGTCGAGCAGCGGCGAACACCGGGGAGCTGTTTTTT
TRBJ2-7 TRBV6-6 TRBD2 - CASSYIAGGSSYEQYF TGTGCCAGCAGTTATATAGCGGGGGGTAGCTCCTACGAGCAGTACTTC
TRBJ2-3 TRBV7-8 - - CASSLVGGGGTDTQYF TGTGCCAGCAGCTTAGTTGGGGGCGGGGGCACAGATACGCAGTATTTT
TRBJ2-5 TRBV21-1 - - CASILVGAPETQYF TGTGCCAGCATCCTCGTAGGGGCCCCAGAGACCCAGTACTTC
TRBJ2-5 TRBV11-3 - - CASSFEETQYF TGTGCCAGCAGCTTTGAAGAGACCCAGTACTTC
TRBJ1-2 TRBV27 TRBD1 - CASSSDRGVQGYTF TGTGCCAGCAGTTCCGACAGGGGGGTTCAGGGCTACACCTTC
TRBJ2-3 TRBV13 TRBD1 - CASSFRTGERTDTQYF TGTGCCAGCAGCTTCCGGACAGGGGAGAGGACAGATACGCAGTATTTT
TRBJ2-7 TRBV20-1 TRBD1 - CSASRDRVGEQYF TGCAGTGCTAGTAGGGACAGGGTAGGCGAGCAGTACTTC
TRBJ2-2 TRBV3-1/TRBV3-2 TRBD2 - CASSRSPGLAGAPLRTGELFF TGTGCCAGCAGCCGGTCCCCCGGACTAGCGGGGGCCCCGTTACGCACCGGGGAGCTGTTTTTT
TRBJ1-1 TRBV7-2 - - CASSFTGSHTEAFF TGTGCCAGCAGCTTTACAGGGTCCCACACTGAAGCTTTCTTT
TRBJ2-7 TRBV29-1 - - CSVEIQDYEQYF TGCAGCGTTGAAATCCAGGACTACGAGCAGTACTTC
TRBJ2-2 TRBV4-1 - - CASSLGTLTTGELFF TGCGCCAGCAGCCTAGGGACTCTAACAACCGGGGAGCTGTTTTTT
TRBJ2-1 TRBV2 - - CASIGIRGLNEQFF TGTGCCAGCATTGGGATTAGGGGGTTGAATGAGCAGTTCTTC
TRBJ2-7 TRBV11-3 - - CASSSFLTYEQYF TGTGCCAGCAGCTCCTTCCTCACGTACGAGCAGTACTTC
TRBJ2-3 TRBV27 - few CASSLSRPDTQYF TGTGCCAGCAGCCTCTCCCGTCCAGATACGCAGTATTTT
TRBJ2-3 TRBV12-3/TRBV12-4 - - CASRKTGTDTQYF TGTGCCAGCAGGAAGACAGGTACAGATACGCAGTATTTT
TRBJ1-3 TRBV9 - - CASSGRGYEAYGSGNTIYF TGTGCCAGCAGCGGAAGGGGTTACGAGGCCTACGGTTCTGGAAACACCATATATTTT
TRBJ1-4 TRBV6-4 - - CASRHGGDEKLFF TGTGCCAGCAGACACGGGGGGGATGAAAAACTGTTTTTT
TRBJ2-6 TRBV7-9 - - CASSPTRVFNSGANVLTF TGTGCCAGCAGCCCCACTCGGGTTTTTAACTCTGGGGCCAACGTCCTGACTTTC
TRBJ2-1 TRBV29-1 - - CSVDRGQFF TGCAGCGTTGACCGGGGGCAGTTCTTC
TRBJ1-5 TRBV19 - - CASSILNQGQPQHF TGTGCCAGTAGTATTCTAAACCAGGGTCAGCCCCAGCATTTT
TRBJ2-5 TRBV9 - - CASSFGTLGRETQYF TGTGCCAGCAGCTTCGGGACCCTAGGGAGGGAGACCCAGTACTTC
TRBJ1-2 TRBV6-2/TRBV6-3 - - CASSDPPGGYGYTF TGTGCCAGCAGCGACCCCCCGGGGGGGTATGGCTACACCTTC
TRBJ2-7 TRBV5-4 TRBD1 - CASSLGGTGLYREQYF TGTGCCAGCAGCTTGGGGGGGACAGGGTTGTATCGCGAGCAGTACTTC
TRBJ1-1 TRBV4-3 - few CASSQVWGGGTEAFF TGCGCCAGCAGCCAAGTATGGGGCGGCGGCACTGAAGCTTTCTTT
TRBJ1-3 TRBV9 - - CASSVGSSGNTIYF TGTGCCAGCAGCGTAGGTAGCTCTGGAAACACCATATATTTT
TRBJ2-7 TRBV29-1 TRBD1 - CSGAGTGGNEQYF TGCAGCGGGGCCGGGACAGGGGGAAACGAGCAGTACTTC
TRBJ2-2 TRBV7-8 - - CASSGVSGPPNTGELFF TGTGCCAGCAGCGGGGTATCGGGACCTCCGAACACCGGGGAGCTGTTTTTT
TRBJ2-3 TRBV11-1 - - CASSYLGSRYTDTQYF TGTGCCAGCAGTTATCTCGGGTCTAGGTACACAGATACGCAGTATTTT
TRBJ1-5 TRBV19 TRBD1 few CASNPGGYSNQPQHF TGTGCCAGTAATCCAGGGGGTTATAGCAATCAGCCCCAGCATTTT